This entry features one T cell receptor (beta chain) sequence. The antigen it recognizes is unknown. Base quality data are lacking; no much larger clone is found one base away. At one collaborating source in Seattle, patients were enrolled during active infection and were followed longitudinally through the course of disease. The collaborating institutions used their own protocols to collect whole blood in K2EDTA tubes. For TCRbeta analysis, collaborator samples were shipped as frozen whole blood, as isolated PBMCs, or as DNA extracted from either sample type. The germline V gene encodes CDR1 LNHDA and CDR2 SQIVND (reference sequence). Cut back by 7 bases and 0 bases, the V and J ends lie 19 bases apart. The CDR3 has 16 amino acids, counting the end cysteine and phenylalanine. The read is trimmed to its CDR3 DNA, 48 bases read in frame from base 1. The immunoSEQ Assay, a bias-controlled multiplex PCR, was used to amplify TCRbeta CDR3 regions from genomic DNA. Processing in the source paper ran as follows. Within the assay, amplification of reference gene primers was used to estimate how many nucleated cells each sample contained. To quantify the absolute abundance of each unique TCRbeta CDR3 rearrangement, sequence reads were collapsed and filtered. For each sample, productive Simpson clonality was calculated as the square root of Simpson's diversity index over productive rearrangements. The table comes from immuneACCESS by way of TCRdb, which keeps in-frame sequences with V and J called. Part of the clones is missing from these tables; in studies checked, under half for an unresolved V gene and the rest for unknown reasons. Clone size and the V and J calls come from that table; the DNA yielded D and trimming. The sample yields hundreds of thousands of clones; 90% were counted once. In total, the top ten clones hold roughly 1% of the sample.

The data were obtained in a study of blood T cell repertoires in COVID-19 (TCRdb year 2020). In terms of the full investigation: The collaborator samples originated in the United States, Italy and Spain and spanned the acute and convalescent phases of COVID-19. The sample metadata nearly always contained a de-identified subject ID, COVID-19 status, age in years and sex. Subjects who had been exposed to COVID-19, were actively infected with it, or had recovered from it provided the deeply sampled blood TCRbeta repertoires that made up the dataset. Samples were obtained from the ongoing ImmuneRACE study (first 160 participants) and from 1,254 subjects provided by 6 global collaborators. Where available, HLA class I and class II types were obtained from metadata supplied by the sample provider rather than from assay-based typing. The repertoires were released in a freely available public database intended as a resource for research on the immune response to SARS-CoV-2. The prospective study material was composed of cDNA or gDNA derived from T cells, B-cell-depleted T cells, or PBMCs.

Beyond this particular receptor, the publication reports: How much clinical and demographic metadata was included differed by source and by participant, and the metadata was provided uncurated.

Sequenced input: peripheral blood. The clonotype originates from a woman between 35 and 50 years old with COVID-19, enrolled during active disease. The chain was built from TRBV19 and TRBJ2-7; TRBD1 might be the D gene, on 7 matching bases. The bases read TGTGCCAGTACCCTTTCCGGCGGGACAGTCTCCTACGAGCAGTACTTC. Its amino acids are CASTLSGGTVSYEQYF.